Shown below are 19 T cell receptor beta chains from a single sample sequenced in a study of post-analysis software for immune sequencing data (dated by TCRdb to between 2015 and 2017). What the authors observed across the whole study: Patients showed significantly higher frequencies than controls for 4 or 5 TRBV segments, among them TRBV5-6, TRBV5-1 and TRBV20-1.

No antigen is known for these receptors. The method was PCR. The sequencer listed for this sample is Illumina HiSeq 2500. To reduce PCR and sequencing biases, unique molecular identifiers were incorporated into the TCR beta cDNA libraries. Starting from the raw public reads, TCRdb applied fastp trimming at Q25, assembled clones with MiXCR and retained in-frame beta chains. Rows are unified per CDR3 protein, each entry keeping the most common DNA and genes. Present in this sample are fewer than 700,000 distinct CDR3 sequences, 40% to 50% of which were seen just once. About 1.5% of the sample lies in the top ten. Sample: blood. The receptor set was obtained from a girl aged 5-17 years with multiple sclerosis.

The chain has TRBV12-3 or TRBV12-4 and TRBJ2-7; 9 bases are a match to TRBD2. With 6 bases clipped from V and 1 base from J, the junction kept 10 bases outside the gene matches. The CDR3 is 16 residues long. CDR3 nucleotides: TGTGCCAGCAGACCGGAGGTAGCGGGGGTATCCTACGAGCAGTACTTC. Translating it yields CASRPEVAGVSYEQYF.

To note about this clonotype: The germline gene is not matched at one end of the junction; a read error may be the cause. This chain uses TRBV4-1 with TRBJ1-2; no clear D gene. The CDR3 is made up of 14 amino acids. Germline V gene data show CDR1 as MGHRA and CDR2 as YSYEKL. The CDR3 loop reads CVSSQHGAGSGYTF. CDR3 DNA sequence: TGCGTCAGCAGCCAACACGGTGCGGGCAGTGGCTACACCTTC.

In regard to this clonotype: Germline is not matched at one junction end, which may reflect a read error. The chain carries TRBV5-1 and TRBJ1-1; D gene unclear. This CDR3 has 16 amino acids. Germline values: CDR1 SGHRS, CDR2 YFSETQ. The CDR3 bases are TGCGCCGGCAGCTTGAGGGCAGGTTCGGAAAACACTGAAGCTTTCTTT. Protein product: CAGSLRAGSENTEAFF.

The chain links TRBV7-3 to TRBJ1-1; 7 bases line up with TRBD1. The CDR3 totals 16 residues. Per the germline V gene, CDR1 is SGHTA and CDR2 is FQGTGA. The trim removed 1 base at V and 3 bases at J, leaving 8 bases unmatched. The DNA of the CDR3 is TGTGCCAGCAGCTTAAACGGACAGGAGGGATACACTGAAGCTTTCTTT. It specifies CASSLNGQEGYTEAFF.

In DNA, the CDR3 is TGCGCCAGCAGCTTGGACAGTACAGTCGGCTACACCTTC. Protein product: CASSLDSTVGYTF. This chain joins TRBV5-1 and TRBJ1-2; D gene unclear. Germline CDR1 is SGHRS and CDR2 is YFSETQ. The CDR3 loop spans 13 amino acids. V lost 0 bases to trimming and J lost 8 bases, with 11 bases between them.

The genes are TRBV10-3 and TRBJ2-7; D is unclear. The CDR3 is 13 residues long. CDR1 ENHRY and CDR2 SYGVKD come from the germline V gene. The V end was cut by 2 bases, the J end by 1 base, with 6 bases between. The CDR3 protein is CAISEAPSYEQYF. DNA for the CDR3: TGTGCCATCAGTGAGGCCCCTTCCTACGAGCAGTACTTC.

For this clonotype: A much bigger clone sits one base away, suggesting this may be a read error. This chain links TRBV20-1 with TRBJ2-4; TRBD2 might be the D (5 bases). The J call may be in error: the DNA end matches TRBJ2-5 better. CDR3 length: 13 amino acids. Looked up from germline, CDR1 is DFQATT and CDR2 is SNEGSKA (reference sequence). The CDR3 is CSAPEQRQETQYF. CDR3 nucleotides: TGCAGTGCTCCCGAACAGCGGCAAGAGACCCAGTACTTC.

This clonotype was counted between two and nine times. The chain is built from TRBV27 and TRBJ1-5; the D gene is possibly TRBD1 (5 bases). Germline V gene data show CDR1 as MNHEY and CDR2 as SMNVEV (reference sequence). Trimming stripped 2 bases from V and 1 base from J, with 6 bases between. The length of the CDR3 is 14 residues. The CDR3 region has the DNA TGTGCCAGCAGTTTACGACAGAGCAATCAGCCCCAGCATTTT. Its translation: CASSLRQSNQPQHF.

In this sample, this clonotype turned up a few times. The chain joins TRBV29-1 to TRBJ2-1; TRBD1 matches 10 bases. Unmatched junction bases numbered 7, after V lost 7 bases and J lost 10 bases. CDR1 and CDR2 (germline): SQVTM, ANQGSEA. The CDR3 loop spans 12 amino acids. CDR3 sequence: CSGSRDRGEQFF. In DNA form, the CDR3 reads TGCAGCGGGTCCCGGGACAGGGGCGAGCAGTTCTTC.

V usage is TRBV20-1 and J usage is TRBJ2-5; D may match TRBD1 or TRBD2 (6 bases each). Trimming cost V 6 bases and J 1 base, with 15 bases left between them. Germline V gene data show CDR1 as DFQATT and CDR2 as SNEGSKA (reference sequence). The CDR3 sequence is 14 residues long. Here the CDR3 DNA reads TGCAGTGCCAGTGGAGGGGGACCCCAAGAGACCCAGTACTTC. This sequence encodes CSASGGGPQETQYF.

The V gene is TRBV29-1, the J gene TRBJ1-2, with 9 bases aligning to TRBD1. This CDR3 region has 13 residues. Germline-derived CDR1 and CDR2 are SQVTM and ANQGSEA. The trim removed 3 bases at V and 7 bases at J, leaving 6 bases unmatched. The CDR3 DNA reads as TGCAGCGTTGAGTACAGGGGGCTTTCTGGCTACACCTTC. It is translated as CSVEYRGLSGYTF.

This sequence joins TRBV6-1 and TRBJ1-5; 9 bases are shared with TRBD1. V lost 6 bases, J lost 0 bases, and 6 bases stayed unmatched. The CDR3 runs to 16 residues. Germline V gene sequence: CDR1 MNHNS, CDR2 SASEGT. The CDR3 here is CASSRQGGNSNQPQHF. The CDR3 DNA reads TGTGCCAGCAGCCGACAGGGGGGGAATAGCAATCAGCCCCAGCATTTT.

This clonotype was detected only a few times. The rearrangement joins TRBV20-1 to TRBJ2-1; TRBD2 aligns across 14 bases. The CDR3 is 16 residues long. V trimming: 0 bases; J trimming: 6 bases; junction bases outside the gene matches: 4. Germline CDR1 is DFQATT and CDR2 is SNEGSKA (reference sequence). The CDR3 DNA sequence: TGCAGTGCTAGAGATTGGACTAGCGGGAGGTCCAATGAGCAGTTCTTC. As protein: CSARDWTSGRSNEQFF.

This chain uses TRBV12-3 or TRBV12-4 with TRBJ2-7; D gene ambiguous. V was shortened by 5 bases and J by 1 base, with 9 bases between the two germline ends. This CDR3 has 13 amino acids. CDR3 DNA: TGTGCCAGCAGTCGGGTTAGGTCCTACGAGCAGTACTTC. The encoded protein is CASSRVRSYEQYF.

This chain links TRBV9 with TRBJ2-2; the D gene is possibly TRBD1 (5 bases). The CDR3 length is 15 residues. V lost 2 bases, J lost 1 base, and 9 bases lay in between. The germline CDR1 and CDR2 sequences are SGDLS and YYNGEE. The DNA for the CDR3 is TGTGCCAGCAGCGTTGGACACGGGAACACCGGGGAGCTGTTTTTT. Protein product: CASSVGHGNTGELFF.

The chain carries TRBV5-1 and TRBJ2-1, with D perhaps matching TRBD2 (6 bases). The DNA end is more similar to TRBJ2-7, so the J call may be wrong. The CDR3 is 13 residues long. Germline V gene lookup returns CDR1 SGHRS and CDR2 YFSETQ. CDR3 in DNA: TGCGCCAGCAGCTTTCTAGCGCCGGGTGAGCAGTACTTC. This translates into CASSFLAPGEQYF.

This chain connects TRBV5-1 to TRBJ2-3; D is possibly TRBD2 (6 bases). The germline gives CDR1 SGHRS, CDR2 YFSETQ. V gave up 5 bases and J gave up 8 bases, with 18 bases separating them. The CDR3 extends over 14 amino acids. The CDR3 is CASSPGTPSTTQYF. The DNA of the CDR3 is TGCGCCAGCAGTCCCGGGACTCCTTCTACTACGCAGTATTTT.

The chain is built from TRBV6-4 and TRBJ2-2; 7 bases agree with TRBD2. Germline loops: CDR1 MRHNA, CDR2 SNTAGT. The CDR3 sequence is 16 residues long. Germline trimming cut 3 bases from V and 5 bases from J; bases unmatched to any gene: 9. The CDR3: CASSEGRELETGELFF. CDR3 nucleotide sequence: TGTGCCAGCAGTGAAGGGCGGGAGTTGGAGACCGGGGAGCTGTTTTTT.

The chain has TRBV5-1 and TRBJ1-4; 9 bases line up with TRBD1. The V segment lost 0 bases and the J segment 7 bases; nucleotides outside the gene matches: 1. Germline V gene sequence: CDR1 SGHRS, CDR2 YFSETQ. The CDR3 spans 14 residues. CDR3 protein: CASSLGDRAEKLFF. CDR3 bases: TGCGCCAGCAGCTTGGGGGACAGGGCTGAAAAACTGTTTTTT.